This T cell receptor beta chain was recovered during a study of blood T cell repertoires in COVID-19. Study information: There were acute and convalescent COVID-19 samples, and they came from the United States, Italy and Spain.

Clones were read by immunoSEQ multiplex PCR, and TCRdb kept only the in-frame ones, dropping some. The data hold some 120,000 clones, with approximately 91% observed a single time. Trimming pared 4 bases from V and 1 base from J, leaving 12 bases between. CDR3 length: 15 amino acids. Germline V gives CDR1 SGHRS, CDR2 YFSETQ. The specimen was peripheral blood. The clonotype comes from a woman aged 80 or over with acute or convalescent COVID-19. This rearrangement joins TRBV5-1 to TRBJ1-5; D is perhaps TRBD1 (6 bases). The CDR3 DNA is TGCGCCAGCAGCCCGGACAGCTGGAGCAATCAGCCCCAGCATTTT. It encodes CASSPDSWSNQPQHF.